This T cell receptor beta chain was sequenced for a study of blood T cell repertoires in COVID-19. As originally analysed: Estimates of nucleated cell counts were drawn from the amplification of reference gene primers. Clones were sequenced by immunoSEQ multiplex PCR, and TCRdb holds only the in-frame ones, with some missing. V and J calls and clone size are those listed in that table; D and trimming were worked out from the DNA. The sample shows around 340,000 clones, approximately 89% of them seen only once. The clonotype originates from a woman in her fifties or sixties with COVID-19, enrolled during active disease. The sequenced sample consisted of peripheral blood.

CDR3: CASSLEQGGEKLFF. The CDR3 coding sequence is TGCGCCAGCAGCTTGGAACAGGGCGGTGAAAAACTGTTTTTT. This sequence joins TRBV5-1 and TRBJ1-4; TRBD1 might be the D (6 bases). Trimming removed 0 bases at V and 7 bases at J, with 10 bases between. The CDR3 is 14 residues long. Germline CDR1 is SGHRS and CDR2 is YFSETQ.